These 30 T cell receptor beta chains came from one sample sequenced in a study of OX40 agonist ivuxolimab in advanced cancers. Generated by immunoSEQ multiplex PCR, the TCRdb table keeps only in-frame clones and is missing some. Of about 36,000 clones in the sample, about 88% were seen once. Sample: CD4+ or CD8+ T cells sorted from blood, taken in a trial of the OX40 agonist ivuxolimab. Source of these receptors: an adult with an advanced solid tumor such as melanoma, head and neck, liver or kidney cancer.

V gene TRBV5-1 combines with J gene TRBJ1-2; D not resolved. The CDR3 loop spans 13 amino acids. Germline V lookup: CDR1 SGHRS, CDR2 YFSETQ. V was cut by 3 bases and J by 3 bases, with 9 bases left in between. The DNA of the CDR3 is TGCGCCAGCAGCTCTCAAACGTACTATGGCTACACCTTC. It encodes CASSSQTYYGYTF. Using reference TRBV5-1 and TRBJ1-2 for the parts outside the CDR3, the full variable domain is KAGVTQTPRYLIKTRGQQVTLSCSPISGHRSVSWYQQTPGQGLQFLFEYFSETQRNKGNFPGRFSGRQFSNSRSEMNVSTLELGDSALYLCASSSQTYYGYTFGSGTRLTVV.

V usage is TRBV4-1 and J usage is TRBJ2-1; TRBD2 matches at 12 bases. There are 16 residues in the CDR3. CDR1 and CDR2 (germline): MGHRA, YSYEKL. The ends lost 4 bases at V and 5 bases at J; junction bases unmatched: 6. In nucleotides, the CDR3 is TGCGCCAGCAGCCCTCGGTGGACTAGCGGGGACAATGAGCAGTTCTTC. Translating gives CASSPRWTSGDNEQFF.

The rearrangement links TRBV6-6 to TRBJ2-2, with D perhaps matching TRBD1 (6 bases). The CDR3 is 13 amino acids. Trimming removed 11 bases from V and 0 bases from J, with 10 bases in between. Germline V lookup: CDR1 MNHNY, CDR2 SVGAGI (reference sequence). CDR3 sequence reads: CAGGGPNTGELFF. As DNA, the CDR3 is TGTGCCGGGGGCGGACCGAACACCGGGGAGCTGTTTTTT.

The V gene is TRBV7-6, the J gene TRBJ2-7, with no clear D. V was trimmed by 8 bases and J by 4 bases, leaving 15 bases between them. CDR1 SGHVS and CDR2 FNYEAQ come from the germline V gene. The CDR3 spans 13 residues. The CDR3 nucleotides are TGTGCCAGCTCCCCCCCGGGCGTATACGAGCAGTACTTC. Its translation is CASSPPGVYEQYF.

This chain links TRBV30 with TRBJ1-2, with 9 bases fitting TRBD1. Germline trimming cut 4 bases from V and 4 bases from J; bases unmatched to any gene: 16. The CDR3 consists of 17 residues. The germline CDR1 and CDR2 sequences are GTSNPN and SVGIG (reference sequence). CDR3 in amino acids: CAWKPRDRVTRSYGYTF. In DNA form, the CDR3 reads TGTGCCTGGAAGCCCCGGGACAGGGTAACTCGGAGCTATGGCTACACCTTC.

This chain links TRBV7-6 with TRBJ2-5, with 7 bases identical to TRBD1. The germline V gene encodes CDR1 SGHVS and CDR2 FNYEAQ. This CDR3 is 13 amino acids long. V lost 4 bases and J lost 5; bases outside the gene matches: 4. The CDR3 is CASSSDRVETQYF. The DNA for the CDR3 is TGTGCCAGCAGCTCCGACAGGGTGGAGACCCAGTACTTC.

This clone occurred once. The chain uses TRBV13 and TRBJ2-7; D is undetermined. Germline-derived CDR1 and CDR2 are PRHDT and FYEKMQ (reference sequence). V lost 1 base and J lost 0, with 13 bases in between. The length of the CDR3 is 16 residues. In DNA, the CDR3 is TGTGCCAGCAGCTTAGTCGGCAGGCATCTCTCCTACGAGCAGTACTTC. Amino acid sequence: CASSLVGRHLSYEQYF.

There are a few counts of this clone. The genes are TRBV27 and TRBJ2-5; no definite D call. The CDR3 runs 15 residues. V shed 6 bases and J shed 3 bases, with 17 bases lying between them. Germline CDR1 MNHEY, CDR2 SMNVEV (reference sequence). CDR3 DNA: TGTGCCAGCAGAAAAATAGGTTTAACTAAAGAGACCCAGTACTTC. It yields the protein CASRKIGLTKETQYF.

The chain links TRBV19 to TRBJ2-5, with D unclear. Trimming pared 5 bases from V and 4 bases from J, leaving 8 bases between. Germline V gene sequence: CDR1 LNHDA, CDR2 SQIVND (reference sequence). The CDR3 is 12 residues long. CDR3 bases: TGTGCCAGTAGTTCCATAGGAGAGACCCAGTACTTC. This gives the protein CASSSIGETQYF. Complete variable domain (other parts from reference TRBV19 and TRBJ2-5): DGGITQSPKYLFRKEGQNVTLSCEQNLNHDAMYWYRQDPGQGLRLIYYSQIVNDFQKGDIAEGYSVSREKKESFPLTVTSAQKNPTAFYLCASSSIGETQYFGPGTRLLVL.

The chain is built from TRBV7-9 and TRBJ2-1; D call uncertain. Trimming shortened V by 3 bases and J by 2 bases, and 14 bases separated the two germline ends. Germline CDR1 reads SEHNR; CDR2 reads FQNEAQ (reference sequence). There are 16 residues in the CDR3. In DNA, the CDR3 is TGTGCCAGCAGCTTCGGCCTTTCAAGCGCCTACAATGAGCAGTTCTTC. It yields the protein CASSFGLSSAYNEQFF.

The gene calls are TRBV15 and TRBJ1-2; no reliable D call. The CDR3 has 12 amino acids. Germline V CDR1 and CDR2: LNHNV, YYDKDF (reference sequence). Trimming left V 1 base short and J 6 bases short, with 6 bases between. The CDR3 loop is CATSRGNDGYTF. The CDR3 DNA sequence: TGTGCCACCAGCAGAGGGAACGATGGCTACACCTTC.

The rearrangement joins TRBV5-6 to TRBJ1-6; 7 bases map to TRBD1. Unmatched junction bases numbered 4, after V lost 4 bases and J lost 6 bases. Germline V gene sequence: CDR1 SGHDT, CDR2 YYEEEE. The CDR3 extends over 14 amino acids. The CDR3 spells CASSARDSNSPLHF. In nucleotides, the CDR3 is TGTGCCAGCAGCGCCCGGGACAGTAATTCACCCCTCCACTTT.

The CDR3 loop is CASSLPGQRVVIGELFF. The CDR3 nucleotides are TGTGCCAGCAGCTTACCGGGACAGAGGGTGGTCATCGGGGAGCTGTTTTTT. This chain uses TRBV13 with TRBJ2-2; 7 bases align to TRBD1. Germline loops: CDR1 PRHDT, CDR2 FYEKMQ (reference sequence). The V gene end was trimmed by 2 bases and the J gene end by 7 bases; junction bases not matched to a gene: 13. This CDR3 has 17 residues.

This chain connects TRBV9 to TRBJ2-7, with D possibly being TRBD1 (5 bases). The length of the CDR3 is 15 residues. V was shortened by 4 bases and J by 4 bases, with 18 bases between the two germline ends. Germline assignment: CDR1 SGDLS and CDR2 YYNGEE. CDR3 protein: CASSPQGIYWYEQYF. The CDR3 nucleotides are TGTGCCAGCAGCCCTCAGGGAATTTACTGGTACGAGCAGTACTTC.

The chain joins TRBV28 to TRBJ1-1; D is unresolved. CDR1 MDHEN and CDR2 SYDVKM come from the germline V gene. The CDR3 spans 12 residues. Trimming pared 6 bases from V and 7 bases from J, leaving 12 bases between. The CDR3 region has the DNA TGTGCCAGCAGAGTCCGAGTGGGTGAAGCTTTCTTT. Translating gives CASRVRVGEAFF.

CDR3 in DNA: TGCAGCGGGACACAGGGTTCTGGCTATGGCTACACCTTC. Translated: CSGTQGSGYGYTF. The V and J genes are TRBV29-1 and TRBJ1-2, with D perhaps matching TRBD1 (6 bases). This CDR3 is 13 amino acids long. Germline values: CDR1 SQVTM, CDR2 ANQGSEA. The V end was cut by 7 bases, the J end by 4 bases, with 16 bases between.

This chain uses TRBV6-1 with TRBJ1-1; 7 positions agree with TRBD1. The CDR3 consists of 13 residues. The germline V gene has CDR1 MNHNS and CDR2 SASEGT. J was trimmed by 1 base and V by 10 bases; bases with no gene match: 6. The CDR3 loop is CATQGLGNTEAFF. In nucleotides, the CDR3 is TGTGCCACACAGGGGCTGGGGAACACTGAAGCTTTCTTT.

A remark on this clone: The sample has other DNA sequences that encode this CDR3 too. The chain couples TRBV2 to TRBJ2-5; D is undetermined. The V and J ends lost 4 bases and 5 bases respectively, with 5 bases between them. Per the germline V gene, CDR1 is SNHLY and CDR2 is FYNNEI. This CDR3 contains 11 residues. CDR3 sequence reads: CASSVGETQYF. The CDR3 DNA follows: TGTGCCAGCAGTGTGGGGGAGACCCAGTACTTC.

This clone was counted between two and nine times. The gene calls are TRBV6-1 and TRBJ1-5; D possibly corresponds to TRBD1 (6 bases). This CDR3 spans 15 amino acids. Germline CDR1 MNHNS, CDR2 SASEGT. The V end lost 6 bases, the J end lost 6 bases, and 18 bases lay between the germline ends. The CDR3 DNA sequence: TGTGCCAGCAGGCTTCAAGCTCAGGGGATTCAGCCCCAGCATTTT. Translating gives CASRLQAQGIQPQHF.

The chain is built from TRBV5-1 and TRBJ1-1; the D gene is possibly TRBD1 (6 bases). Germline V CDR1 and CDR2: SGHRS, YFSETQ. The CDR3 contains 14 residues. The V end lost 6 bases, the J end lost 2 bases, and 14 bases lay between the germline ends. The CDR3 spells CASTLRGLNTEAFF. DNA of the CDR3: TGCGCCAGCACCCTCAGGGGCCTAAACACTGAAGCTTTCTTT.

CDR3 nucleotides: TGTGCCAGCAGCTTGGCGGTCGATCTCCGTCAGCCCCAGCATTTT. It specifies CASSLAVDLRQPQHF. The chain recombines TRBV7-9 with TRBJ1-5; no clear D. CDR1 and CDR2 from the germline V gene are SEHNR and FQNEAQ (reference sequence). The CDR3 contains 15 residues. V lost 3 bases to trimming and J lost 6 bases, with 15 bases between them.

V gene TRBV11-2 combines with J gene TRBJ2-5, with D possibly matching TRBD1 (5 bases). Per the germline V gene, CDR1 is SGHAT and CDR2 is FQNNGV. The ends were cut back, 3 bases at V and 9 bases at J, with 14 bases in the middle. This CDR3 is 13 amino acids long. The CDR3: CASSFPVGAAQYF. The CDR3 DNA reads TGTGCCAGCAGCTTCCCGGTTGGGGCGGCCCAGTACTTC.

The rearrangement links TRBV2 to TRBJ1-2; D call uncertain. CDR1 is SNHLY and CDR2 is FYNNEI in the germline V gene. Between the trimmed V and J ends, which lost 6 bases and 6 bases, there was a span of 23 bases. The CDR3 extends over 16 amino acids. CDR3 nucleotide sequence: TGTGCCAGCAGCCACTTGGGTGATCCGGCGGTAGATGGCTACACCTTC. Translating it yields CASSHLGDPAVDGYTF.

The chain joins TRBV2 to TRBJ1-5; D perhaps matches TRBD1 (5 bases). V lost 7 bases to trimming and J lost 6 bases, with 19 bases between them. The CDR3 covers 15 residues. The germline V gene encodes CDR1 SNHLY and CDR2 FYNNEI. The CDR3: CASTPWASGIQPQHF. CDR3 bases: TGTGCCAGCACCCCATGGGCGTCAGGGATTCAGCCCCAGCATTTT.

This chain links TRBV5-3 with TRBJ2-7; 12 nucleotides align to TRBD2. TRBV5-3 qualifies as an ORF whose function is uncertain. The ends lost 4 bases at V and 2 bases at J; junction bases unmatched: 7. The CDR3 consists of 16 residues. The CDR3 DNA is TGTGCCAGAAGCCCTCGACTAGCGGGAGACCCCTACGAGCAGTACTTC. Translation gives CARSPRLAGDPYEQYF.

The V gene is TRBV7-3, the J gene TRBJ2-7; TRBD2 might be the D (6 bases). The V end lost 6 bases, the J end lost 5 bases, and 17 bases lay between the germline ends. There are 14 residues in the CDR3. CDR1 and CDR2 from the germline V gene are SGHTA and FQGTGA. CDR3 protein: CASSVGSGRDEQYF. The CDR3 coding sequence is TGTGCCAGCAGTGTCGGGAGTGGTCGCGACGAGCAGTACTTC.

The J gene is TRBJ1-2, the V gene TRBV5-1, with a possible D match to TRBD1 (6 bases). V was cut by 0 bases and J by 7 bases, with 13 bases left in between. CDR3 size: 14 residues. CDR1 is SGHRS and CDR2 is YFSETQ in the germline V gene. CDR3 DNA: TGCGCCAGCAGCTTGGTACAGGGCTATGGTGGCTACACCTTC. It is translated as CASSLVQGYGGYTF.

This chain uses TRBV5-6 with TRBJ1-2; TRBD1 matches 8 bases. Trimming at V came to 0 bases and at J to 11 bases, leaving 9 bases not matched to a gene. In germline, CDR1 is SGHDT, CDR2 YYEEEE. There are 14 residues in the CDR3. The CDR3 reads CASSLGTGFLRYTF. The CDR3 DNA follows: TGTGCCAGCAGCTTGGGGACAGGGTTCCTAAGATACACCTTC.

This clone has just a few counts. The genes are TRBV18 and TRBJ1-2; unclear D gene. This CDR3 contains 14 residues. CDR1 KGHSH and CDR2 LQKENI come from the germline V gene. V was cut by 4 bases and J by 0 bases, with 9 bases left in between. The CDR3 DNA sequence: TGTGCCAGCTCACTTACGGTAGCTAACTATGGCTACACCTTC. It yields the protein CASSLTVANYGYTF.

V and J are TRBV28 and TRBJ2-5; D unresolved. Germline-derived CDR1 and CDR2 are MDHEN and SYDVKM. This CDR3 contains 14 residues. V was clipped by 8 bases and J by 2 bases, with 15 bases between them. Written as DNA, the CDR3 is TGTGCCAGCTCTAATTATGGGCTTCAAGAGACCCAGTACTTC. Its translation: CASSNYGLQETQYF.